This T cell receptor beta chain is from a study of a mutant IDH1 vaccine in newly diagnosed glioma (dated by TCRdb to the early 2020s). Describing the broader study: Vaccination started 4-6 weeks after radiotherapy alone, or was given together with temozolomide cycles in the groups whose treatment included chemotherapy. The week-35 safety follow-up took place at visit V12, and the week-47 end of study took place at visit V13. For exploratory analyses, longitudinal TCRB deep sequencing was carried out in about 25 treated patients wherever samples were available. Of the 25 to 35 treated patients, 62.5% were male and roughly 38% were female, and a mean age of roughly 41 years was recorded. Six visits were used for peripheral blood collection: V03 (baseline), V05, V07, V10, V12 and V13. Before enrollment, patients had received standard therapy of radiotherapy alone, temozolomide alone, or radiochemotherapy with temozolomide; most received the combination. Here is what the overall study found, with its caveats: Immune responses induced by the vaccine were seen in 90% to 95% of patients across multiple MHC alleles. Pseudoprogression appeared unrelated to alterations in the top peripheral T cell clonotypes detected by TCRB sequencing. According to the authors, sample limitations meant that analyses of patient blood samples could not be reproduced. PBMC samples for TCRB deep sequencing were selected based on availability.

The library was produced with the immunoSEQ multiplex PCR assay. Following the manufacturer's protocol, the hsTCRB Kit was used to amplify rearranged TCR beta chain sequences. TCRB libraries were sequenced on an Illumina MiSeq. The authors' pipeline ran thus. Demultiplexing, trimming and gene mapping were performed with the kit vendor's proprietary platform. Held by TCRdb, this immuneACCESS table contains in-frame sequences only and omits some clones. Under half of the omission traces to an unresolved V gene where checked; the cause of the rest is unknown. The DNA was the basis for D and trimming; V, J and clone size are from that table. The sample table holds 30,000 or so clones, of which around 84% were seen once. The top ten clonotypes cover approximately 6.9% of the sample. A note on this clone: Which antigen it targets is not known. No much larger clonotype is one base removed from it; base qualities were not supplied.

The time point label on this specimen signifies: week 35, safety follow-up. Every vaccine dose consisted of 300 ug of a 20-mer mutant IDH1 peptide in Montanide, administered subcutaneously together with topical imiquimod. Patients were given eight vaccinations, in weeks 1, 3, 5, 7, 11, 15, 19 and 23, which matched visits V03 through V10. All donors had newly diagnosed IDH1-mutant astrocytomas of WHO grade 3 or 4 that showed loss of nuclear ATRX. The samples were drawn from NOA16, a multicentre, single-arm, open-label phase I trial in Germany that tested a mutant IDH1 peptide vaccine in humans for the first time. The DNeasy Blood and Tissue Kit was used to extract genomic DNA from EDTA blood for TCRB sequencing. The CDR3 covers 14 residues, taking in both the cysteine and the phenylalanine. Left in the record is the CDR3 DNA by itself, 42 bases read in frame from the first base. V loses 0 bases of germline sequence and J loses 1 base, and the interval between the two ends is 8 bases. For CDR1 and CDR2, the germline V gene lists SGHRS and YFSETQ.

The source material was PBMCs, sampled from a glioma patient whose treatment included an IDH1 peptide vaccine. The chain is made from TRBV5-1 and TRBJ2-7; no D gene is confidently identified. This receptor was obtained from a woman aged 18-29 years with glioma. The CDR3 protein sequence reads: CASSLGSGSYEQYF. Read as DNA, the sequence is TGCGCCAGCAGCTTGGGCTCAGGATCCTACGAGCAGTACTTC.